The source of this T cell receptor (beta chain) is a study of beta chain features in type 1 diabetes. This clone was found a few times. What was sequenced were expressed TCRB transcripts, since all of the isolated RNA had been reverse transcribed. Profiled with immunoSEQ multiplex PCR; TCRdb holds only in-frame clones, not every one. The sample includes 450,000 or so clones, more than 9.5% seen only once; the top ten take approximately 0.05%. The V gene lost 0 bases and the J gene lost 1 base, with 7 bases spanning the gap. The CDR3 runs to 14 residues. In germline, CDR1 is SGHRS, CDR2 YFSETQ. The chain has TRBV5-1 and TRBJ1-1; D is unclear. The sequencing sample was made of naive CD4+ T cells from blood. This TCR came from a woman under 30 in good health. The CDR3 DNA reads as TGCGCCAGCAGCTTGGATACTTCGAACACTGAAGCTTTCTTT. Amino acids: CASSLDTSNTEAFF.